This T cell receptor beta chain was captured by sequencing in a study of vaccination effects on CD4 cells after COVID-19. This clone has just a few counts. Its specificity is unknown. Isolation of CD4+ T cells took place after less than 12 days of culture. Participants each got two BNT162b2 or mRNA-1273 vaccine doses. Vaccine recipients had no previous SARS-CoV-2 infection; their nucleocapsid antibodies were negative. Sequencing used immunoSEQ multiplex PCR; TCRdb keeps in-frame clones, though not all of them. The sample holds 30,000 to 35,000 clones; about 67% are singletons and the top ten take more than 13%. The germline gives CDR1 KGHSH, CDR2 LQKENI. The V end was cut by 3 bases, the J end by 4 bases, with 16 bases between. CDR3 length: 16 amino acids. General study findings and limits: Infection- and vaccine-induced clones contracted markedly late after vaccination.

The sample was CD4+ T cells from PBMCs cultured without peptide, taken after COVID-19 vaccination. V gene TRBV18 combines with J gene TRBJ2-1; no clear D. This TCR was sampled from a human donor who received a COVID-19 vaccine. The CDR3: CASSPAQPKEYNEQFF. CDR3 sequence (DNA): TGTGCCAGCTCACCCGCACAACCTAAAGAATACAATGAGCAGTTCTTC. The full variable domain, rest sourced from reference TRBV18 and TRBJ2-1, is NAGVMQNPRHLVRRRGQEARLRCSPMKGHSHVYWYRQLPEEGLKFMVYLQKENIIDESGMPKERFSAEFPKEGPSILRIQQVVRGDSAAYFCASSPAQPKEYNEQFFGPGTRLTVL.